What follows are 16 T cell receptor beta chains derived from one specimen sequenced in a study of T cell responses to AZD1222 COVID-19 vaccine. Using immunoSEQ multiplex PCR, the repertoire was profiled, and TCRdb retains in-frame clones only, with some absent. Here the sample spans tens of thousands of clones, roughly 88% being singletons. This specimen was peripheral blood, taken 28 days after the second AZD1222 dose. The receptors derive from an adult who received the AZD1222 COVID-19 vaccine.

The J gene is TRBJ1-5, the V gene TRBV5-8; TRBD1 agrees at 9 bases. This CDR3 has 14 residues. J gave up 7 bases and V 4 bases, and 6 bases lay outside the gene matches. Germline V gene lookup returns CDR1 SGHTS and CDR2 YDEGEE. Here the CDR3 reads CASSRDREGQPQHF. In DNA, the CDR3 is TGTGCCAGCAGCCGGGACAGGGAAGGCCAGCCCCAGCATTTT. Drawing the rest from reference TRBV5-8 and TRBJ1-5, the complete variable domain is EAGVTQSPTHLIKTRGQQATLRCSPISGHTSVYWYQQALGLGLQFLLWYDEGEERNRGNFPPRFSGRQFPNYSSELNVNALELEDSALYLCASSRDREGQPQHFGDGTRLSIL.

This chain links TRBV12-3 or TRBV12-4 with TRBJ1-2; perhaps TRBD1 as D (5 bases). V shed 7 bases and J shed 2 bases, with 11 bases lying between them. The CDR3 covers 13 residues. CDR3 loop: CASTIRENYGYTF. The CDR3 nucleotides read TGTGCCAGCACTATCAGGGAAAACTATGGCTACACCTTC.

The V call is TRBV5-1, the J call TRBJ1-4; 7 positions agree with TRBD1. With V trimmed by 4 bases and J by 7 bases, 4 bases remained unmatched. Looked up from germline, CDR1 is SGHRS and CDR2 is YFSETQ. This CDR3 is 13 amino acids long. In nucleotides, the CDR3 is TGCGCCAGCAGCGCACGACAGGGTGAAAAACTGTTTTTT. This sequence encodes CASSARQGEKLFF.

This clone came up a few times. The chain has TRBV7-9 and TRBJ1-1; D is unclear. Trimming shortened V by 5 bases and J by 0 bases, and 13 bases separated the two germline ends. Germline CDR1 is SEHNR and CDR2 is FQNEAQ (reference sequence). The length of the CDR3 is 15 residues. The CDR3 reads CASSLRFPLNTEAFF. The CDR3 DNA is TGTGCCAGCAGCCTCAGGTTCCCCCTGAACACTGAAGCTTTCTTT. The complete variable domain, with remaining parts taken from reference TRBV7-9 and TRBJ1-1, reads DTGVSQNPRHKITKRGQNVTFRCDPISEHNRLYWYRQTLGQGPEFLTYFQNEAQLEKSRLLSDRFSAERPKGSFSTLEIQRTEQGDSAMYLCASSLRFPLNTEAFFGQGTRLTVV.

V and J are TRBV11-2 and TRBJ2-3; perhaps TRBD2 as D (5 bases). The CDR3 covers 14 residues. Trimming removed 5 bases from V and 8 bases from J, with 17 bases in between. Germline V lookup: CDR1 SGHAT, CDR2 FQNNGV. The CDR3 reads CASSPQAGGGTQYF. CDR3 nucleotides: TGTGCCAGCAGCCCCCAGGCGGGTGGAGGTACGCAGTATTTT.

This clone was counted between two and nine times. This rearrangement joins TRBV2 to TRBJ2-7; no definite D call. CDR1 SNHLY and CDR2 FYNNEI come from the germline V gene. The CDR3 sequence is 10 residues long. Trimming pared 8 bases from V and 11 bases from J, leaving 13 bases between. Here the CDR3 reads CASGNSVEYF. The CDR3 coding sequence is TGTGCCAGCGGAAACAGCGTAGAGTACTTC.

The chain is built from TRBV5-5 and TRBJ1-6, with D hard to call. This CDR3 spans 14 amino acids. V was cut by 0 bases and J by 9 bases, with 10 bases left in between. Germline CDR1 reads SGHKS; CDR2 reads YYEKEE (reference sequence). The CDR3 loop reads CASSLAHEGSPLHF. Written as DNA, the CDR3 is TGTGCCAGCAGCTTGGCACATGAAGGTTCACCCCTCCACTTT.

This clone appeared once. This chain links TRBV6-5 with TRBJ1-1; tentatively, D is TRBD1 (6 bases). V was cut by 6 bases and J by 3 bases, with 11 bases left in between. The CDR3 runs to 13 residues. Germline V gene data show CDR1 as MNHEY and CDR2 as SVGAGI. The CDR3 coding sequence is TGTGCCAGCAGATCCGGACAGTACACTGAAGCTTTCTTT. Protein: CASRSGQYTEAFF.

The CDR3 DNA reads TGTGCCAGCAGCTTCATAACGACAGGGGGCGCAGATACGCAGTATTTT. Protein sequence: CASSFITTGGADTQYF. The V and J genes are TRBV7-2 and TRBJ2-3; 10 bases agree with TRBD1. This CDR3 is built from 16 residues. The trim removed 3 bases at V and 4 bases at J, leaving 7 bases unmatched. Germline V CDR1 and CDR2: SGHTA, FQGNSA.

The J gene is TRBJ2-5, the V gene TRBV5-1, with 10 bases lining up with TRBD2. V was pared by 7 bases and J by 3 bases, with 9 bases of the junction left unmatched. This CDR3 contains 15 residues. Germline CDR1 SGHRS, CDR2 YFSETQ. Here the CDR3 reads CASGPLAGVEETQYF. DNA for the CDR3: TGCGCCAGCGGGCCTCTAGCGGGAGTGGAAGAGACCCAGTACTTC. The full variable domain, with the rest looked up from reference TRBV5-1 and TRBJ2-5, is KAGVTQTPRYLIKTRGQQVTLSCSPISGHRSVSWYQQTPGQGLQFLFEYFSETQRNKGNFPGRFSGRQFSNSRSEMNVSTLELGDSALYLCASGPLAGVEETQYFGPGTRLLVL.

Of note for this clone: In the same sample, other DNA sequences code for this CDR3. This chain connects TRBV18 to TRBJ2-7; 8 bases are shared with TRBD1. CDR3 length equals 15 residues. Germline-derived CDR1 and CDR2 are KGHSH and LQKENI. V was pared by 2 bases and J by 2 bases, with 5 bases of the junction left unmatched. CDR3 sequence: CASSPSGQETYEQYF. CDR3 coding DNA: TGTGCCAGCTCACCATCGGGACAGGAAACCTACGAGCAGTACTTC.

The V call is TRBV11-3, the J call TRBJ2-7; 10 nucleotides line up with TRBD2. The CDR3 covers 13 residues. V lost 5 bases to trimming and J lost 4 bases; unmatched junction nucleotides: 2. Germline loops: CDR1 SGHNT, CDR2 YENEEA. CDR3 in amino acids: CASSQAGGYEQYF. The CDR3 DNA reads TGTGCCAGCAGCCAAGCGGGAGGGTACGAGCAGTACTTC.

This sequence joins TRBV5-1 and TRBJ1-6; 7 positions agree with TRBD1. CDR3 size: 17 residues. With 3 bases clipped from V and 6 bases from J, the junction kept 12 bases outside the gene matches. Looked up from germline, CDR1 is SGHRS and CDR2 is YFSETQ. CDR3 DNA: TGCGCCAGCAGCTGGGGTCCCGACAGGGAGTTTAATTCACCCCTCCACTTT. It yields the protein CASSWGPDREFNSPLHF.

The CDR3 coding sequence is TGTGCCAGCAGCGGACTAGCGCCCGGAGGAGAGACCCAGTACTTC. This codes for CASSGLAPGGETQYF. This chain uses TRBV9 with TRBJ2-5, with 8 bases fitting TRBD2. V lost 3 bases, J lost 4 bases, and 8 bases stayed unmatched. The CDR3 contains 15 residues. The germline V gene has CDR1 SGDLS and CDR2 YYNGEE.

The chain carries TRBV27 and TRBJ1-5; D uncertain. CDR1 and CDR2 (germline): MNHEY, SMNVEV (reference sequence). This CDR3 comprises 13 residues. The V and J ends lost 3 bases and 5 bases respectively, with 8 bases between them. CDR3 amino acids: CASSFRGDQPQHF. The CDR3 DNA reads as TGTGCCAGCAGTTTCCGAGGTGATCAGCCCCAGCATTTT.

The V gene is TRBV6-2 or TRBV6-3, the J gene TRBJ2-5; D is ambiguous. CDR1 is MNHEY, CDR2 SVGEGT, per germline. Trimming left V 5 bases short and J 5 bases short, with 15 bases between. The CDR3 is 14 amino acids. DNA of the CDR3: TGTGCCAGCAGTAAGGACGGATATAGGGAGACCCAGTACTTC. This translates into CASSKDGYRETQYF.